Shown below are 14 T cell receptor beta chains from a single sample sequenced in a study of cytomegalovirus exposure and HLA in healthy donors. Primers included in the PCR were 60 Vbeta and 13 Jbeta primers. Profiling relied on immunoSEQ multiplex PCR, and the TCRdb table lists in-frame clones only, not all of them. Found here are fewer than 50,000 clones; the top ten clones hold about 8%. The sequencing sample was made of PBMCs. These receptors came from a male donor in good health and CMV-seronegative.

Remarks on this clone: Within the sample, other DNA sequences also encode this same CDR3. The V call is TRBV9, the J call TRBJ2-5, with D perhaps TRBD2 (6 bases). The V gene lost 0 bases and the J gene lost 8 bases, with 14 bases spanning the gap. CDR3 size: 14 residues. The germline V gene encodes CDR1 SGDLS and CDR2 YYNGEE. The CDR3 DNA is TGTGCCAGCAGCGTAGATGTGGGAGGAGAAACCCAGTACTTC. Translated: CASSVDVGGETQYF.

In nucleotides, the CDR3 is TGCAGCCTTTGGGTCAGCGGGAGGGGGAATGAGCAGTTCTTC. This sequence encodes CSLWVSGRGNEQFF. The chain couples TRBV29-1 to TRBJ2-1; 10 bases map to TRBD2. J was trimmed by 7 bases and V by 8 bases; bases with no gene match: 11. This CDR3 is built from 14 residues. Germline V gives CDR1 SQVTM, CDR2 ANQGSEA.

The gene calls are TRBV15 and TRBJ1-6, with TRBD1 identical over 11 bases. Germline V gene lookup returns CDR1 LNHNV and CDR2 YYDKDF (reference sequence). V dropped 0 bases and J dropped 8; count of bases not matched to a gene: 6. This CDR3 has 17 amino acids. CDR3 sequence: CATSRDLGDRGDSPLHF. The CDR3, as DNA: TGTGCCACCAGCAGAGATCTGGGGGACAGGGGGGATTCACCCCTCCACTTT.

The chain uses TRBV5-6 and TRBJ2-3, with D unclear. Germline CDR1 and CDR2: SGHDT and YYEEEE. The CDR3 consists of 16 residues. V lost 5 bases and J 2 bases, leaving 18 bases between the germline ends. As DNA, the CDR3 is TGTGCCAGCAGGGGCGTCGCCCAGGTTTTCACAGATACGCAGTATTTT. This encodes CASRGVAQVFTDTQYF.

The chain carries TRBV6-5 and TRBJ2-7; 13 positions match TRBD2. CDR3 size: 14 residues. From germline, CDR1 is MNHEY and CDR2 SVGAGI. V lost 4 bases and J lost 8; bases outside the gene matches: 5. The CDR3: CASSSTSGRPKQYF. CDR3 nucleotide sequence: TGTGCCAGCAGTTCGACTAGCGGGAGGCCTAAGCAGTACTTC.

Measured by frequency, this clone is medium-sized (0.01 to 0.1%). This sequence joins TRBV4-3 and TRBJ2-6; D is possibly TRBD2 (5 bases). Germline values: CDR1 LGHNA, CDR2 YSLEER. The CDR3 contains 16 residues. Between the trimmed V and J ends, which lost 0 bases and 4 bases, there was a span of 10 bases. In DNA, the CDR3 is TGCGCCAGCAGCCAAGAAGAGGGTCACGGGGCCAACGTCCTGACTTTC. This translates into CASSQEEGHGANVLTF.

V usage is TRBV6-4 and J usage is TRBJ2-3, with D perhaps matching TRBD1 (6 bases). Germline loops: CDR1 MRHNA, CDR2 SNTAGT. The CDR3 loop spans 14 amino acids. Deletions cut 3 bases from V and 1 base from J, with 8 bases between. The CDR3: CASSEAGGTDTQYF. The CDR3 DNA follows: TGTGCCAGCAGTGAGGCAGGGGGCACAGATACGCAGTATTTT.

The V gene is TRBV6-1, the J gene TRBJ2-1; TRBD2 is a possible D gene (5 bases). The CDR3 has 15 residues. Trimming removed 1 base from V and 2 bases from J, with 9 bases in between. Germline V gives CDR1 MNHNS, CDR2 SASEGT. The CDR3 sequence is CASSEELAPYNEQFF. The CDR3, as DNA: TGTGCCAGCAGTGAAGAATTAGCGCCCTACAATGAGCAGTTCTTC.

The chain joins TRBV6-6 to TRBJ1-2; D possibly corresponds to TRBD1 (5 bases). From germline, CDR1 is MNHNY and CDR2 SVGAGI (reference sequence). This CDR3 spans 14 amino acids. Trimming took off 2 bases at V and 2 bases at J, with 9 bases between the two ends. CDR3 protein: CASSYNSGNYGYTF. The CDR3 region has the DNA TGTGCCAGCAGTTACAATTCAGGGAACTATGGCTACACCTTC.

The rearrangement links TRBV18 to TRBJ2-7, with 8 bases fitting TRBD1. Germline values: CDR1 KGHSH, CDR2 LQKENI. Unmatched junction bases numbered 11, after V lost 5 bases and J lost 5 bases. CDR3 length equals 15 residues. The DNA of the CDR3 is TGTGCCAGCTCATCGTCCCCAGACAGGGGCAACGAGCAGTACTTC. It translates to CASSSSPDRGNEQYF.

The genes are TRBV13 and TRBJ2-1; TRBD2 is a possible D gene (5 bases). CDR3 size: 13 residues. The germline CDR1 and CDR2 sequences are PRHDT and FYEKMQ (reference sequence). The V end was cut by 3 bases, the J end by 10 bases, with 13 bases between. In DNA form, the CDR3 reads TGTGCCAGCAGCTTTGAGGGAGTAGGGGAGCAGTTCTTC. This translates into CASSFEGVGEQFF.

The rearrangement joins TRBV11-1 to TRBJ2-4, with 13 bases lining up with TRBD2. Germline trimming cut 5 bases from V and 0 bases from J; bases unmatched to any gene: 10. This CDR3 is built from 19 residues. Germline-derived CDR1 and CDR2 are SGHAT and FQDESV (reference sequence). CDR3 residues: CASSVSGTSGILAKNIQYF. In nucleotides, the CDR3 is TGTGCCAGCAGCGTATCCGGGACTAGCGGGATCCTAGCCAAAAACATTCAGTACTTC.

CDR3 bases: TGTGCCAGCAGAGAAGCTAGGAGGGAGCAGTTCTTC. Its protein product is CASREARREQFF. This chain connects TRBV28 to TRBJ2-1; tentatively, D is TRBD2 (5 bases). Germline V gives CDR1 MDHEN, CDR2 SYDVKM. The CDR3 is 12 amino acids. The germline V and J ends were trimmed by 6 bases and 10 bases, with 13 bases remaining between them.

The chain recombines TRBV28 with TRBJ1-1, with D unresolved. The CDR3 runs 15 residues. V dropped 2 bases and J dropped 1 base, with 11 bases sitting between them. Per germline, CDR1 MDHEN and CDR2 SYDVKM. CDR3 sequence: CASSLGDGKNTEAFF. Written as DNA, the CDR3 is TGTGCCAGCAGTTTAGGCGACGGGAAGAACACTGAAGCTTTCTTT.